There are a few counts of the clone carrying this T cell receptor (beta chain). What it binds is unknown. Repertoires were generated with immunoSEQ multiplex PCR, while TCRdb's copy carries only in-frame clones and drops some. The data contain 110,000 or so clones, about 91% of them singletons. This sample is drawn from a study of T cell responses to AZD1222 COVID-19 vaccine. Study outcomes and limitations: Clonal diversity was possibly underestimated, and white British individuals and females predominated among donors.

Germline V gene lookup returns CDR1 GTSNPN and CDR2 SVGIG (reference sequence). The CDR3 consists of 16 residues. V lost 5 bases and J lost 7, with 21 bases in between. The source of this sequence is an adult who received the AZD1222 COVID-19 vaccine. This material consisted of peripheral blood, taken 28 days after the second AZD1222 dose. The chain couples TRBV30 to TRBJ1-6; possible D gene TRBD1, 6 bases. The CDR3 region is CAWQRDTYFYNSPLHF. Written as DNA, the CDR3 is TGTGCCTGGCAACGGGACACCTACTTTTACAATTCACCCCTCCACTTT. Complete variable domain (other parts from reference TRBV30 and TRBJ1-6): SQTIHQWPATLVQPVGSPLSLECTVEGTSNPNLYWYRQAAGRGLQLLFYSVGIGQISSEVPQNLSASRPQDRQFILSSKKLLLSDSGFYLCAWQRDTYFYNSPLHFGNGTRLTVT.